A selection of T cell receptor beta chains follows, all from one sample in a study of shared clonotypes between healthy human individuals. Measured with immunoSEQ multiplex PCR; TCRdb has only the in-frame clones, and not every one. The sample carries 2 million to 2.5 million clones, 90% to 95% recorded once. The source material was naive CD4+ T cells from PBMCs. The receptors shown here come from a young man in good health. Some clones in this sample may be carry-over from other donors' samples. Each CDR3 is given with its conserved first and last residue. The D gene is left open where the match is weak. Part of the rows lack a size; the others show once, few, many or a class for expanded clones.

TRBV5-1	-	TRBJ2-3	TRBD2	CASSGGLAGGPHTDTQYF	TGCGCCAGCAGCGGCGGACTAGCGGGAGGTCCCCACACAGATACGCAGTATTTT
TRBV4-3	-	TRBJ1-1	-	CASSQVWSYTEAFF	TGCGCCAGCAGCCAAGTCTGGAGCTACACTGAAGCTTTCTTT
TRBV4-3	once	TRBJ2-1	-	CASSPSPGRNEQFF	TGCGCCAGCAGCCCCTCCCCGGGGCGGAATGAGCAGTTCTTC
TRBV29-1	-	TRBJ2-5	TRBD2	CSVEGRGGETQYF	TGCAGCGTTGAAGGAAGGGGAGGGGAGACCCAGTACTTC
TRBV10-3	-	TRBJ2-5	-	CAISPNRRAGETQYF	TGTGCCATCAGTCCCAATAGGAGGGCCGGGGAGACCCAGTACTTC
TRBV21-1	-	TRBJ1-1	-	CASRGQGEPNTEAFF	TGTGCCAGCAGAGGACAGGGGGAGCCTAACACTGAAGCTTTCTTT
TRBV28	-	TRBJ2-2	TRBD2	CASSLFRRSGTNTGELFF	TGTGCCAGCAGTTTATTCAGACGGAGCGGGACGAACACCGGGGAGCTGTTTTTT
TRBV7-9	few	TRBJ2-7	-	CASSYRLKPNEQYF	TGTGCCAGCAGCTACAGATTGAAACCCAACGAGCAGTACTTC
TRBV10-3	once	TRBJ1-5	-	CAISDQGGGSNQPQHF	TGTGCCATCAGTGATCAAGGCGGGGGAAGCAATCAGCCCCAGCATTTT
TRBV5-8	-	TRBJ1-1	-	CASSFRGVTEAFF	TGTGCCAGCAGCTTTAGGGGGGTTACTGAAGCTTTCTTT
TRBV9	-	TRBJ2-7	-	CASSVDVRTYEQYF	TGTGCCAGCAGCGTAGACGTCAGGACCTACGAGCAGTACTTC
TRBV11-2	-	TRBJ2-5	-	CASSLISVARETQYF	TGTGCCAGCAGCTTAATTTCGGTTGCGAGGGAGACCCAGTACTTC
TRBV19	once	TRBJ1-4	-	CASSPRLGEGDEKLFF	TGTGCCAGTAGTCCCCGTCTTGGGGAGGGGGATGAAAAACTGTTTTTT
TRBV2	-	TRBJ2-1	-	CASTFRSSSGDEQFF	TGTGCCAGCACTTTTAGATCTTCCTCGGGGGATGAGCAGTTCTTC